Below, 2 T cell receptor beta chains from the same sample are listed, as sequenced in a study of cytomegalovirus exposure and HLA in healthy donors. Both 60 Vbeta primers and 13 Jbeta primers went into the PCR. Profiling relied on immunoSEQ multiplex PCR, and the TCRdb table lists in-frame clones only, not all of them. Of roughly 150,000 clones in the sample, more than 65% are singletons; the top ten hold roughly 10%. The specimen sequenced was PBMCs. The receptors were sampled from a man aged 18 to 30 in good health and CMV-seropositive.

This sequence joins TRBV30 and TRBJ1-3; D not resolved. V was shortened by 4 bases and J by 0 bases, with 7 bases between the two germline ends. The CDR3 consists of 13 residues. Per the germline V gene, CDR1 is GTSNPN and CDR2 is SVGIG (reference sequence). The CDR3 DNA reads TGTGCCTGGACGTTGAGCTCTGGAAACACCATATATTTT. Protein: CAWTLSSGNTIYF.

Details on this clone: This specimen includes other DNA sequences encoding the same CDR3. The chain carries TRBV18 and TRBJ2-3; possible D gene TRBD1, 5 bases. Germline V lookup: CDR1 KGHSH, CDR2 LQKENI. The CDR3 spans 15 residues. Trimming stripped 4 bases from V and 2 bases from J, with 13 bases between. CDR3 bases: TGTGCCAGCTCACTGCAGACAGTTCCCACAGATACGCAGTATTTT. Translating gives CASSLQTVPTDTQYF.